These 9 T cell receptor beta chains were sequenced from one sample in a study of cytomegalovirus exposure and HLA in healthy donors. Researchers ran the PCR with 60 Vbeta and 13 Jbeta primers. Sequenced by immunoSEQ multiplex PCR; TCRdb stores in-frame clones only, minus some. The sample holds over 100,000 clones; approximately 75% are singletons and the top ten take over 4%. Sequencing was done on a sample of PBMCs. The receptors originated from a man aged 50 or older in good health and CMV-seropositive.

This sequence joins TRBV19 and TRBJ1-2, with TRBD1 identical over 8 bases. Germline CDR1 LNHDA, CDR2 SQIVND (reference sequence). This CDR3 comprises 13 residues. Trimming took 5 bases from V and 7 from J; bases not matched to a gene: 6. CDR3 nucleotides: TGTGCCAGTAGTCAGGGCAGGGGGCTTGGCTACACCTTC. It is translated as CASSQGRGLGYTF.

This clone appeared a few times. This chain uses TRBV7-2 with TRBJ1-1, with D unresolved. There are 14 residues in the CDR3. V was cut by 3 bases and J by 8 bases, with 16 bases left in between. Germline values: CDR1 SGHTA, CDR2 FQGNSA. This CDR3 reads CASSFFVGQTEAFF. The CDR3 coding sequence is TGTGCCAGCAGCTTTTTCGTGGGCCAGACAGAAGCTTTCTTT.

This clone has more than one count but fewer than ten. The chain has TRBV4-1 and TRBJ2-2; 12 positions agree with TRBD2. The CDR3 loop spans 20 amino acids. V shed 7 bases and J 3 bases; nucleotides not matched to a gene: 18. Germline V gives CDR1 MGHRA, CDR2 YSYEKL. DNA for the CDR3: TGCGCCAGCACCTTCGCCGGACTAGCGGGGCGTGACAGGGACACCGGGGAGCTGTTTTTT. Its protein product is CASTFAGLAGRDRDTGELFF.

As DNA, the CDR3 is TGTGCCAGCAGCTTAGATGCGGGATCAAGCGAGCAGTACTTC. As protein: CASSLDAGSSEQYF. The chain combines TRBV11-3 with TRBJ2-7; TRBD2 is a possible D gene (6 bases). The CDR3 loop spans 14 amino acids. Trimming cost V 0 bases and J 6 bases, with 12 bases left between them. Germline CDR1 is SGHNT and CDR2 is YENEEA.

The chain combines TRBV6-5 with TRBJ2-5; TRBD1 matches 7 bases. Germline V CDR1 and CDR2: MNHEY, SVGAGI. V lost 10 bases to trimming and J lost 5 bases; unmatched junction nucleotides: 16. The CDR3 has 15 amino acids. In DNA, the CDR3 is TGTGCCACCCAGACGCCGGGCCCCAGGGGGGAGACCCAGTACTTC. This codes for CATQTPGPRGETQYF.

The chain employs TRBV10-2 and TRBJ2-2; TRBD1 is a possible D gene (6 bases). CDR1 and CDR2 (germline): WSHSY, SAAADI. The CDR3 has 14 amino acids. Trimming shortened V by 8 bases and J by 1 base, and 11 bases separated the two germline ends. CDR3 sequence reads: CASAGQQNTGELFF. As DNA, the CDR3 is TGCGCCAGCGCCGGACAGCAGAACACCGGGGAGCTGTTTTTT.

This clone was seen only a few times. CDR3 protein: CASSRSGGGAYNEQFF. CDR3 DNA sequence: TGTGCCAGCAGCCGTTCGGGCGGGGGGGCCTACAATGAGCAGTTCTTC. V is TRBV27 and J is TRBJ2-1; 9 bases line up with TRBD2. The CDR3 is made up of 16 amino acids. J lost 2 bases, V lost 6 bases, and 8 bases had no gene match. The V gene's germline CDR1 is MNHEY and CDR2 SMNVEV (reference sequence).

The chain combines TRBV9 with TRBJ2-3, with D perhaps TRBD1 (6 bases). This CDR3 region has 16 residues. Germline V gene sequence: CDR1 SGDLS, CDR2 YYNGEE. Trimming cost V 0 bases and J 3 bases, with 14 bases left between them. The DNA of the CDR3 is TGTGCCAGCAGCGTAGAGCGCAGGGGTGGTACAGATACGCAGTATTTT. Translated: CASSVERRGGTDTQYF.

The chain couples TRBV6-5 to TRBJ2-7, with 7 bases identical to TRBD1. CDR1 and CDR2 (germline): MNHEY, SVGAGI. V gave up 6 bases and J gave up 6 bases; unmatched junction bases: 14. The CDR3 consists of 15 residues. The CDR3 DNA reads TGTGCCAGCAGCCAAACTGGGGACAGCCGCCGCGAGCAGTACTTC. Translated: CASSQTGDSRREQYF.